This T cell receptor beta chain appears in the sequencing data of a study of identical twins. TCRdb analysed the 5' RACE reads with MiXCR anew, one entry per CDR3 protein. The sample has a few hundred thousand distinct CDR3 sequences; 10% to 13% are singletons. The length of the CDR3 is 15 residues. V lost 2 bases and J lost 2, with 13 bases in between. Germline CDR1 SGHVS, CDR2 FQNEAQ. Input material: memory T cells sorted from blood. The TCR sequence derives from a man in his fifties in good health. This chain links TRBV7-8 with TRBJ2-7, with D perhaps TRBD2 (5 bases). CDR3 DNA: TGTGCCAGCAGCTTATGGGAGTTCGGGACCTACGAGCAGTACTTC. It specifies CASSLWEFGTYEQYF.